This T cell receptor (beta chain) originates from a study of identical twins. Regarding the study as a whole: Twins' surplus sharing was weaker for beta out-of-frame sequences.

This clonotype was detected many times. Antigen specificity is unknown. One end of the junction varies from germline; a read error may be responsible. A universal primer site was added by template switching, and unique molecular identifiers were carried by the cDNA. TCRdb passed the 5' RACE reads through MiXCR, listing each CDR3 protein once. The sample carries about 890,000 distinct CDR3 sequences, 10% to 15% recorded once. Donors uniformly comprised healthy Caucasians. CDR1 SGHTA and CDR2 FQGNSA come from the germline V gene. This CDR3 spans 14 amino acids. Separately, the same data were catalogued under a study of yellow fever vaccine responses in identical twins. That work states: Reportedly, twins' vaccine T cell responses looked partly convergent and partly personalized.

What was sequenced was PBMCs. J is TRBJ2-2 and V is TRBV7-2; 9 bases agree with TRBD2. This TCR was sampled from a woman aged 18-29 years in good health. The CDR3 sequence is CASSLAGATGELFF. The CDR3 DNA reads as TGTGCCAGCAGTTTAGCGGGAGCGACCGGGGAGCTGTTTTTT.